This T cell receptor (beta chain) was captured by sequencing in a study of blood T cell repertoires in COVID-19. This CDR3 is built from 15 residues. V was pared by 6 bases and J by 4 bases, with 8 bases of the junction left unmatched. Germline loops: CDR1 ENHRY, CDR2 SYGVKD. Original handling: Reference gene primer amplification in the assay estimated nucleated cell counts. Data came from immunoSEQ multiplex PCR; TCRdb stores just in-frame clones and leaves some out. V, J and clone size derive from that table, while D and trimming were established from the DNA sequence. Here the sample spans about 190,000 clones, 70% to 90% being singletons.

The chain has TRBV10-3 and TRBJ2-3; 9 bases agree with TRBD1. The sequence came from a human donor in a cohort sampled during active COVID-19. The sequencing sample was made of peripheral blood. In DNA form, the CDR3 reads TGTGCCATCAGCGTTGGACAGGGGAGAGCAGATACGCAGTATTTT. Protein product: CAISVGQGRADTQYF.